This T cell receptor beta chain was recovered during a study of T-cell reconstitution after alpha-beta-depleted transplantation in children (dated by TCRdb to about 2016). Turning to the overall study: Using TCR repertoire profiling, the study quantitatively followed how T-cell immune reconstitution unfolded in children after TCRalphabeta/CD19-depleted allogeneic hematopoietic cell transplantation. General conclusions and limits of the study: In some patients, the high TCRbeta diversity seen at day 60 was put down to recipient T cells and intrathymic progenitors that had survived conditioning. About two months after transplant, the apparently early recovery of alphabetaT-cell counts reportedly depended on just several hundred clones that had expanded rapidly and came from non-depleted graft cells. Hyperexpanded clone frequencies declined over subsequent months; after one year, T-cell counts and TCRbeta diversity were mostly attributed to newly produced T cells.

Comments on this clonotype: Its antigen remains unidentified. Base qualities are not at hand, and no much larger clone is one base apart.

Receptors were amplified or captured by PCR. The reads were generated on an Illumina HiSeq 2500. TCR libraries were prepared with molecular barcoding, using unique molecular identifiers to normalize TCRbeta repertoire quantification. Through fastp at Q25 and MiXCR, TCRdb rebuilt clones from the public reads, retaining in-frame beta chains. Rows are combined by CDR3 protein, so each entry shows the most common genes and DNA. The sample records hundreds of thousands of distinct CDR3 sequences, 10% to 15% of which are singletons. The top ten clones comprise 2% to 2.5% of the sample. The treatment or condition tag for this specimen amounts to: allogeneic hematopoietic cell transplantation with graft depleted of TCRalphabeta T cells and CD19 B cells. The children who served as transplant recipients had been given grafts of TCRalphabeta/CD19-depleted allogeneic hematopoietic cells. For CDR1 and CDR2, the germline V gene lists MDHEN and SYDVKM. The V and J ends are trimmed by 3 bases and 4 bases, leaving 12 bases between them. From its cysteine to its phenylalanine, the CDR3 spans 15 amino acids. The CDR3 DNA has 45 bases and is translated from base 1.

Sequencing used PBMCs, mostly from graft donor cells, obtained 360 days after TCRalphabeta/CD19-depleted stem cell transplant. The chain uses TRBV28 and TRBJ2-2; too little of a D gene remains to name it. The receptor's source is a male patient younger than 18 who had a stem cell transplant for acute myeloid leukemia, so the T cells may come from the graft donor. CDR3 region: CASSFRLGPTGELFF. In nucleotide form, the sequence is TGTGCCAGCAGTTTTAGACTGGGCCCCACCGGGGAGCTGTTTTTT.